A selection of T cell receptor beta chains follows, all from one sample in a study of cytomegalovirus exposure and HLA in healthy donors. Sequenced by immunoSEQ multiplex PCR; TCRdb stores in-frame clones only, minus some. The data show roughly 120,000 clones, about four fifths seen once. Sequencing input: PBMCs. The receptors were sampled from a man aged 30 to 45 in good health and CMV-seropositive. The CDR3 runs from the conserved cysteine through the conserved F or W. D genes are given only for firm matches. Only part of the rows carry a size: once, few, many, or a class if the clone is expanded.

v_call,d_call,j_call,clone_size,cdr3_aa,cdr3_nt
TRBV5-1,.,TRBJ1-1,.,CASSLAGNLNTEAFF,TGCGCCAGCAGCTTGGCGGGGAATTTGAACACTGAAGCTTTCTTT
TRBV5-1,.,TRBJ2-5,.,CASSLVRRDQETQYF,TGCGCCAGCAGCTTGGTTAGGCGGGATCAAGAGACCCAGTACTTC
TRBV2,.,TRBJ1-2,few,CASSSTGTYGYTF,TGTGCCAGCAGTTCGACAGGAACGTATGGCTACACCTTC
TRBV5-4,.,TRBJ1-1,.,CASSLDSSTEAFF,TGTGCCAGCAGCTTGGACAGCTCTACTGAAGCTTTCTTT
TRBV7-9,.,TRBJ2-3,.,CASSPSSDTQYF,TGTGCCAGCAGTCCTTCCTCGGATACGCAGTATTTT
TRBV9,TRBD1,TRBJ2-5,.,CASSGWDRGQGIQYF,TGTGCCAGCAGCGGCTGGGACAGGGGGCAAGGTATCCAGTACTTC
TRBV27,.,TRBJ2-7,.,CASSWDMGYEQYF,TGTGCCAGCAGTTGGGACATGGGCTACGAGCAGTACTTC
TRBV2,.,TRBJ1-2,.,CASKAGLNYGYTF,TGTGCCAGCAAGGCGGGCCTTAACTATGGCTACACCTTC
TRBV2,TRBD1,TRBJ1-6,.,CASRARGLSPLHF,TGTGCCAGCAGGGCCAGGGGGTTGTCACCCCTCCACTTT
TRBV4-1,.,TRBJ1-1,.,CASSIGRDYTEAFF,TGCGCCAGCAGCATCGGCAGGGATTACACTGAAGCTTTCTTT
TRBV5-1,TRBD1,TRBJ1-4,once,CASSPGTDVNEKLFF,TGCGCCAGCAGCCCGGGGACAGATGTTAATGAAAAACTGTTTTTT
TRBV6-5,TRBD1,TRBJ2-1,few,CASSRTGEYGEQFF,TGTGCCAGCAGTCGGACAGGGGAGTACGGTGAGCAGTTCTTC
TRBV5-6,TRBD1,TRBJ2-7,.,CASSAQGAYEQYF,TGTGCCAGCAGCGCCCAGGGGGCCTACGAGCAGTACTTC
TRBV6-1,TRBD1,TRBJ1-3,.,CASTRGYGGNTIYF,TGTGCCAGTACCAGGGGGTACGGGGGAAACACCATATATTTT
TRBV5-1,.,TRBJ2-2,.,CASSYTSGGGTGELFF,TGCGCCAGCAGCTATACTAGTGGGGGCGGCACCGGGGAGCTGTTTTTT
TRBV5-4,TRBD2,TRBJ2-7,.,CASSPQGGGAEEQYF,TGTGCCAGCAGCCCCCAGGGCGGGGGGGCGGAGGAGCAGTACTTC
TRBV18,.,TRBJ1-1,.,CASSPWGGGTEAFF,TGTGCCAGCTCACCGTGGGGGGGCGGAACTGAAGCTTTCTTT